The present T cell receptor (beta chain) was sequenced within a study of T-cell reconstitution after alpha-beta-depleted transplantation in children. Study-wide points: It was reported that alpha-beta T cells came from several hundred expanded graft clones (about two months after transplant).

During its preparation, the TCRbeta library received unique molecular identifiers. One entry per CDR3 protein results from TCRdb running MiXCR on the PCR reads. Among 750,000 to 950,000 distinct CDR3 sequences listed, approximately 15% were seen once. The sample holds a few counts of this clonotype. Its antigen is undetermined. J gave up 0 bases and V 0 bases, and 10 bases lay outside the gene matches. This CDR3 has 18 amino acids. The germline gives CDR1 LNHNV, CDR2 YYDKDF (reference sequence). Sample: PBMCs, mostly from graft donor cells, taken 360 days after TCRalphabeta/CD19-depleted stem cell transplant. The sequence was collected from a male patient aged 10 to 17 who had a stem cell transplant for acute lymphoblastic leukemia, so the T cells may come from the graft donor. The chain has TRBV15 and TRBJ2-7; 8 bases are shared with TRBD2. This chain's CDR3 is CATSRDKPGLGSSYEQYF. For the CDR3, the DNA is TGTGCCACCAGCAGAGATAAGCCGGGACTAGGAAGCTCCTACGAGCAGTACTTC.